The T cell receptor beta chain described here comes from a study of control samples from healthy donors and cancer patients. The CDR3 contains 14 residues. Trimming cost V 5 bases and J 0 bases, with 7 bases left between them. Looked up from germline, CDR1 is KGHSH and CDR2 is LQKENI. TCRdb keeps only in-frame clones here, not all; method: immunoSEQ multiplex PCR. The sample holds about 89,000 clones, more than 70% seen once. J is TRBJ1-4 and V is TRBV18; D remains ambiguous. This TCR came from a woman in her forties in good health. The sequenced material came from blood. The CDR3 spells CASSALATNEKLFF. DNA of the CDR3: TGTGCCAGCTCAGCCCTCGCAACTAATGAAAAACTGTTTTTT.